The 32 T cell receptor beta chains listed next were all sequenced from one sample in a study of OX40 agonist ivuxolimab in advanced cancers. Clones were read by immunoSEQ multiplex PCR, and TCRdb kept only the in-frame ones, dropping some. The sample records about 62,000 clones, roughly 90% being singletons. The sample consisted of CD4+ or CD8+ T cells sorted from blood, taken in a trial of the OX40 agonist ivuxolimab. The receptors originated from an adult with an advanced solid tumor such as melanoma, head and neck, liver or kidney cancer.

The J gene is TRBJ1-5, the V gene TRBV19; 10 bases agree with TRBD1. The V segment lost 9 bases and the J segment 6 bases; nucleotides outside the gene matches: 8. Germline-derived CDR1 and CDR2 are LNHDA and SQIVND (reference sequence). CDR3 length: 14 amino acids. The CDR3 DNA is TGTGCCAGCAGGGACAGGGGCGAAGGTCAGCCCCAGCATTTT. It translates to CASRDRGEGQPQHF. Based on the CDR3 plus reference TRBV19 and TRBJ1-5, the full variable domain is DGGITQSPKYLFRKEGQNVTLSCEQNLNHDAMYWYRQDPGQGLRLIYYSQIVNDFQKGDIAEGYSVSREKKESFPLTVTSAQKNPTAFYLCASRDRGEGQPQHFGDGTRLSIL.

As to this clone: At one boundary the junction diverges from the germline segment, which might be a read error. This chain connects TRBV6-1 to TRBJ2-7; 7 bases agree with TRBD1. This CDR3 comprises 12 residues. Per the germline V gene, CDR1 is MNHNS and CDR2 is SASEGT. The CDR3 nucleotides read TGTGCCAGCAGGCGGTTCCGGGACAGTCTACAGTTC. This encodes CASRRFRDSLQF.

The genes are TRBV27 and TRBJ2-1, with TRBD2 as a possible D gene (6 bases). This CDR3 contains 17 residues. CDR1 and CDR2 (germline): MNHEY, SMNVEV (reference sequence). V lost 4 bases, J lost 3 bases, and 19 bases lay in between. The CDR3 here is CASSSQSRLVLYNEQFF. The CDR3 DNA reads TGTGCCAGCAGTTCCCAATCCAGACTAGTACTCTACAATGAGCAGTTCTTC.

This chain uses TRBV18 with TRBJ1-1; D gene uncertain. This CDR3 has 16 amino acids. V was shortened by 1 base and J by 6 bases, with 18 bases between the two germline ends. CDR1 is KGHSH, CDR2 LQKENI, per germline. In DNA form, the CDR3 reads TGTGCCAGCTCACCACGGGTGTCGAGGAACAGCCCTGAAGCTTTCTTT. As protein: CASSPRVSRNSPEAFF.

The chain combines TRBV28 with TRBJ2-6; D ambiguous. Germline CDR1 and CDR2: MDHEN and SYDVKM. Trimming shortened V by 6 bases and J by 0 bases, and 9 bases separated the two germline ends. The CDR3 sequence is 15 residues long. The CDR3 loop reads CASRLRSSGANVLTF. As DNA, the CDR3 is TGTGCCAGCAGACTAAGGAGCTCTGGGGCCAACGTCCTGACTTTC. The full variable domain, its missing parts supplied by reference TRBV28 and TRBJ2-6, is DVKVTQSSRYLVKRTGEKVFLECVQDMDHENMFWYRQDPGLGLRLIYFSYDVKMKEKGDIPEGYSVSREKKERFSLILESASTNQTSMYLCASRLRSSGANVLTFGAGSRLTVL.

The J gene is TRBJ2-7, the V gene TRBV5-4; D unclear. The V gene lost 3 bases and the J gene lost 7 bases, with 11 bases spanning the gap. Germline V gene lookup returns CDR1 SGHNT and CDR2 YYREEE (reference sequence). The CDR3 runs 12 residues. The CDR3 loop reads CASSSHLREQYF. DNA of the CDR3: TGTGCCAGCAGCTCCCACCTAAGGGAGCAGTACTTC.

This clone was seen a single time. No DNA is shown, since the ends of the CDR3 on it are uncertain; the CDR3 is the one TCRdb lists. This chain connects TRBV5-1 to TRBJ1-1; the DNA was not used to check the table's D call, TRBD1. The CDR3 length equals 16 residues, ends included. Germline loops: CDR1 SGHRS, CDR2 YFSETQ. The CDR3 sequence is CASVPDRSTSGTEAFF.

The rearrangement joins TRBV21-1 to TRBJ2-3; the D call TRBD1 from the table was never checked on the DNA. TRBV21-1 is described as a pseudogene. This CDR3 is built from 17 residues. CDR3 coding DNA: TGTGCCAGCGAACACGGGAGGGGACAGGGTGGCACAGATACGCAGTATTTT. Residues: CASEHGRGQGGTDTQYF.

This chain connects TRBV10-3 to TRBJ2-1, with 8 bases matching TRBD2. V dropped 0 bases and J dropped 3; count of bases not matched to a gene: 4. The CDR3 has 16 amino acids. Germline V gene sequence: CDR1 ENHRY, CDR2 SYGVKD. CDR3 loop: CAISESSGGGYNEQFF. The CDR3 nucleotides read TGTGCCATCAGTGAGTCGTCGGGAGGGGGCTACAATGAGCAGTTCTTC.

V is TRBV28 and J is TRBJ2-1; D may be TRBD1 (6 bases). This CDR3 spans 16 amino acids. The ends were cut back, 5 bases at V and 1 base at J, with 15 bases in the middle. In germline, CDR1 is MDHEN, CDR2 SYDVKM. CDR3 in DNA: TGTGCCAGCAGTCCGTTTCTGACAGGATCCTACAATGAGCAGTTCTTC. Its protein is CASSPFLTGSYNEQFF. Full variable domain (outside the CDR3, taken from reference TRBV28 and TRBJ2-1): DVKVTQSSRYLVKRTGEKVFLECVQDMDHENMFWYRQDPGLGLRLIYFSYDVKMKEKGDIPEGYSVSREKKERFSLILESASTNQTSMYLCASSPFLTGSYNEQFFGPGTRLTVL.

This chain uses TRBV25-1 with TRBJ2-4; the D is unclear. This CDR3 has 13 amino acids. Trimming removed 2 bases at V and 7 bases at J, with 9 bases between. Per the germline V gene, CDR1 is MGHDK and CDR2 is SYGVNS. In DNA, the CDR3 is TGTGCCAGCAGTGAAGAAGTCTTGAACATTCAGTACTTC. Translation: CASSEEVLNIQYF.

V is TRBV5-1 and J is TRBJ2-7, with D perhaps matching TRBD1 (6 bases). The CDR3 is made up of 14 amino acids. V was clipped by 6 bases and J by 2 bases, with 15 bases between them. Germline V gives CDR1 SGHRS, CDR2 YFSETQ. The CDR3 sequence: CASTLDSPTYEQYF. In DNA, the CDR3 is TGCGCCAGCACCCTGGACAGCCCGACCTACGAGCAGTACTTC.

This clone was picked up one time. The V call is TRBV5-1, the J call TRBJ2-1; TRBD1 might be the D (5 bases). Trimming stripped 0 bases from V and 7 bases from J, with 14 bases between. CDR3 length equals 15 residues. The germline CDR1 and CDR2 sequences are SGHRS and YFSETQ. The CDR3 region is CASSLGQGSWNEQFF. The CDR3 nucleotides read TGCGCCAGCAGCTTGGGGCAGGGCAGTTGGAATGAGCAGTTCTTC. Full variable domain (remainder filled in from reference TRBV5-1 and TRBJ2-1): KAGVTQTPRYLIKTRGQQVTLSCSPISGHRSVSWYQQTPGQGLQFLFEYFSETQRNKGNFPGRFSGRQFSNSRSEMNVSTLELGDSALYLCASSLGQGSWNEQFFGPGTRLTVL.

In its sample, this clone was seen a few times. V is TRBV11-1 and J is TRBJ1-5, with TRBD1 matching over 7 bases. Trimming took 1 base from V and 4 from J; bases not matched to a gene: 4. Looked up from germline, CDR1 is SGHAT and CDR2 is FQDESV (reference sequence). The CDR3 sequence is 15 residues long. DNA for the CDR3: TGTGCCAGCAGCTTAGGACAGGGTGCGAATCAGCCCCAGCATTTT. Translating gives CASSLGQGANQPQHF. The whole variable domain, filled in from reference TRBV11-1 and TRBJ1-5, reads EAEVAQSPRYKITEKSQAVAFWCDPISGHATLYWYRQILGQGPELLVQFQDESVVDDSQLPKDRFSAERLKGVDSTLKIQPAELGDSAMYLCASSLGQGANQPQHFGDGTRLSIL.

Only one count was recorded for this clone. This chain joins TRBV18 and TRBJ2-3; TRBD1 matches at 9 bases. Losses at the gene ends were 3 bases for V and 4 bases for J; bases not matched to a gene: 5. CDR1 and CDR2 (germline): KGHSH, LQKENI. This CDR3 has 15 amino acids. The CDR3: CASSPRQGGPDTQYF. CDR3 bases: TGTGCCAGCTCACCGAGACAGGGGGGCCCAGATACGCAGTATTTT.

The table lists this clone with a few counts. The V gene is TRBV28, the J gene TRBJ1-5, with 8 bases lining up with TRBD1. The length of the CDR3 is 12 residues. J lost 6 bases, V lost 11 bases, and 6 bases had no gene match. Germline-derived CDR1 and CDR2 are MDHEN and SYDVKM. Here the CDR3 DNA reads TGTGCCTGTCGACAGGGGCTTCAGCCCCAGCATTTT. Encoded protein: CACRQGLQPQHF.

V gene TRBV2 combines with J gene TRBJ1-2; 7 positions agree with TRBD1. The CDR3 extends over 15 amino acids. The trim removed 2 bases at V and 8 bases at J, leaving 11 bases unmatched. The germline V gene has CDR1 SNHLY and CDR2 FYNNEI. CDR3 sequence: CASSELAGGVVGYTF. Here the CDR3 DNA reads TGTGCCAGCAGTGAACTAGCAGGGGGGGTAGTAGGCTACACCTTC.

The DNA for the CDR3 is TGTGCCAGTACCCTAGGACAGAGTAATTCACCCCTCCACTTT. Translation: CASTLGQSNSPLHF. The rearrangement links TRBV19 to TRBJ1-6; the D gene is possibly TRBD1 (6 bases). The germline V gene has CDR1 LNHDA and CDR2 SQIVND (reference sequence). The CDR3 consists of 14 residues. V lost 7 bases to trimming and J lost 6 bases, with 13 bases between them. Full variable domain (outside the CDR3, taken from reference TRBV19 and TRBJ1-6): DGGITQSPKYLFRKEGQNVTLSCEQNLNHDAMYWYRQDPGQGLRLIYYSQIVNDFQKGDIAEGYSVSREKKESFPLTVTSAQKNPTAFYLCASTLGQSNSPLHFGNGTRLTVT.

The V gene is TRBV5-8, the J gene TRBJ2-1, with D possibly matching TRBD1 (7 bases). The V end lost 2 bases, the J end lost 7 bases, and 16 bases lay between the germline ends. Germline CDR1 reads SGHTS; CDR2 reads YDEGEE. The CDR3 runs 15 residues. For the CDR3, the DNA is TGTGCCAGCAGCTTCAAACTGACAGGGAGGAATGAGCAGTTCTTC. Protein sequence: CASSFKLTGRNEQFF.

The chain carries TRBV18 and TRBJ1-6, with D uncertain. CDR3 length: 14 residues. The germline CDR1 and CDR2 sequences are KGHSH and LQKENI. Trimming shortened V by 5 bases and J by 6 bases, and 11 bases separated the two germline ends. CDR3 sequence: CASSEASRNSPLHF. DNA of the CDR3: TGTGCCAGCTCAGAAGCGTCTCGTAATTCACCCCTCCACTTT.

V gene TRBV6-5 combines with J gene TRBJ2-5, with D maybe TRBD2 (5 bases). V lost 7 bases and J 5 bases, leaving 20 bases between the germline ends. CDR1 and CDR2 (germline): MNHEY, SVGAGI. CDR3 length: 15 residues. CDR3 in amino acids: CASNKRLIGGETQYF. The CDR3 DNA sequence: TGTGCCAGCAACAAAAGGTTGATCGGCGGGGAGACCCAGTACTTC.

This sequence joins TRBV28 and TRBJ2-5; 8 bases are shared with TRBD2. The germline V gene encodes CDR1 MDHEN and CDR2 SYDVKM. This CDR3 comprises 18 residues. The V segment lost 2 bases and the J segment 2 bases; nucleotides outside the gene matches: 13. The CDR3 sequence: CASSLEGGRREYQETQYF. The DNA of the CDR3 is TGTGCCAGCAGTTTAGAGGGCGGGAGGAGAGAATATCAAGAGACCCAGTACTTC.

The V and J genes are TRBV28 and TRBJ1-2; TRBD1 might be the D (5 bases). The V end lost 6 bases, the J end lost 6 bases, and 17 bases lay between the germline ends. Germline V CDR1 and CDR2: MDHEN, SYDVKM. The CDR3 contains 14 residues. The CDR3 here is CASSSGAGRDGYTF. CDR3 nucleotides: TGTGCCAGCAGCTCTGGGGCCGGCCGGGATGGCTACACCTTC.

The chain carries TRBV7-8 and TRBJ1-4; D may be TRBD1 (6 bases). CDR1 and CDR2 (germline): SGHVS, FQNEAQ. This CDR3 region has 15 residues. The V end was cut by 3 bases, the J end by 4 bases, with 12 bases between. Written as DNA, the CDR3 is TGTGCCAGCAGCTTCCAGACAGGACGTAATGAAAAACTGTTTTTT. As protein: CASSFQTGRNEKLFF.

The chain is built from TRBV7-9 and TRBJ1-1; D might be TRBD1 (5 bases). V was trimmed by 5 bases and J by 5 bases, leaving 27 bases between them. Germline V gene sequence: CDR1 SEHNR, CDR2 FQNEAQ (reference sequence). This CDR3 is 18 amino acids long. The CDR3 DNA is TGTGCCAGCAGCCGTTTTTTGGGGACGTCCGGAGGAGGTACTGAAGCTTTCTTT. Protein: CASSRFLGTSGGGTEAFF.

This clone occurred a few times. Other nucleotide sequences in the sample specify the same CDR3. V usage is TRBV19 and J usage is TRBJ2-2; 11 bases line up with TRBD1. The CDR3 totals 15 residues. CDR1 LNHDA and CDR2 SQIVND come from the germline V gene (reference sequence). Germline trimming cut 7 bases from V and 5 bases from J; bases unmatched to any gene: 6. For the CDR3, the DNA is TGTGCCAGTACCCGGACAGGGGGCGCAACCGGGGAGCTGTTTTTT. It codes for CASTRTGGATGELFF.

V gene TRBV14 combines with J gene TRBJ1-3; D is ambiguous. Trimming left V 4 bases short and J 4 bases short, with 5 bases between. The germline V gene has CDR1 SGHDN and CDR2 FVKESK. The CDR3 is 12 residues long. This CDR3 is CASSLYGNTIYF. The CDR3 coding sequence is TGTGCCAGCAGCCTCTACGGAAACACCATATATTTT.

The V call is TRBV18, the J call TRBJ2-3; D is undetermined. Per the germline V gene, CDR1 is KGHSH and CDR2 is LQKENI. This CDR3 spans 12 amino acids. V was clipped by 2 bases and J by 3 bases, with 3 bases between them. CDR3 sequence: CASSPVTDTQYF. In DNA, the CDR3 is TGTGCCAGCTCACCAGTTACAGATACGCAGTATTTT. The full variable domain, in which reference TRBV18 and TRBJ2-3 provide the parts outside the CDR3, is NAGVMQNPRHLVRRRGQEARLRCSPMKGHSHVYWYRQLPEEGLKFMVYLQKENIIDESGMPKERFSAEFPKEGPSILRIQQVVRGDSAAYFCASSPVTDTQYFGPGTRLTVL.

This chain uses TRBV10-3 with TRBJ2-7, with TRBD2 matching over 12 bases. Germline trimming cut 3 bases from V and 3 bases from J; bases unmatched to any gene: 3. The V gene's germline CDR1 is ENHRY and CDR2 SYGVKD. This CDR3 comprises 15 residues. DNA of the CDR3: TGTGCCATCAGTGATCGGACTAGCGGGGTCTACGAGCAGTACTTC. Residues: CAISDRTSGVYEQYF.

This chain uses TRBV6-5 with TRBJ1-5, with D possibly being TRBD1 (6 bases). The CDR3 length is 14 residues. Deletions cut 5 bases from V and 7 bases from J, with 15 bases between. Germline V gene lookup returns CDR1 MNHEY and CDR2 SVGAGI. CDR3 sequence (DNA): TGTGCCAGCAGTGATCAGGGGTCGAGACAGCCCCAGCATTTT. Translated: CASSDQGSRQPQHF.

This chain uses TRBV28 with TRBJ2-3, with TRBD1 as a possible D gene (6 bases). Trimming removed 1 base at V and 2 bases at J, with 13 bases between. CDR1 is MDHEN and CDR2 is SYDVKM in the germline V gene. CDR3 length: 16 amino acids. This CDR3 reads CASSLFGAGDTDTQYF. In DNA, the CDR3 is TGTGCCAGCAGTTTATTCGGGGCAGGGGACACAGATACGCAGTATTTT.

J is TRBJ1-4 and V is TRBV6-6; no clear D. Looked up from germline, CDR1 is MNHNY and CDR2 is SVGAGI (reference sequence). Trimming removed 0 bases at V and 2 bases at J, with 10 bases between. CDR3 length equals 16 residues. This CDR3 reads CASSYSMVGTNEKLFF. CDR3 bases: TGTGCCAGCAGTTACTCGATGGTCGGGACTAATGAAAAACTGTTTTTT.